The present entry profiles one TCR beta chain with its context. It has no known antigen specificity. Base qualities are not recorded, but no much larger clone differs from it by a single base. After removal of 7 bases from V and 3 bases from J, the junction retains 13 bases not matched to a gene. The CDR3 starts with the cysteine, ends with the phenylalanine, and has 17 residues. The read is trimmed to its CDR3 DNA, 51 bases read in frame from base 1. According to the germline V gene, CDR1 reads SQVTM and CDR2 reads ANQGSEA. Library method: the immunoSEQ multiplex PCR assay. TCRdb provides this immuneACCESS table in a form limited to in-frame rearrangements. Some clones are lacking; in checked studies, under half of them reflect an unresolved V gene, and why the rest are absent is not known. The sample has about 70,000 clones on record, approximately 94% of them singletons. Roughly 1.2% of the sample goes to the ten largest clones.

The data were obtained in a study of T cell changes during pregnancy in multiple sclerosis (dated by TCRdb to between 2017 and 2020). The study in broad terms: The study looked at changes in the T cell repertoire across pregnancy in women with multiple sclerosis.

The chain joins TRBV29-1 to TRBJ2-1; 12 bases in the middle match TRBD2. The receptor was isolated from a female donor with multiple sclerosis, enrolled in a pregnancy study. The input for sequencing was peripheral blood, taken in the third trimester of pregnancy. The CDR3 region: CSAPLTSGSVSYNEQFF. In nucleotides, the sequence is TGCAGCGCCCCGTTGACTAGCGGGAGCGTTAGCTACAATGAGCAGTTCTTC.